The 27 T cell receptor beta chains in this list originate from one sample, sequenced in a study of blood T cell repertoires in COVID-19 (dated by TCRdb to 2018 to 2021). Libraries were constructed by the immunoSEQ multiplex PCR assay. Imported from immuneACCESS, the table was reduced by TCRdb to in-frame sequences with V and J called. These copies leave out some clones; in studies compared against another copy, an unresolved V gene accounts for under half, and the cause of the remainder is not known. In all, the sample holds 350,000 to 550,000 clones, and around 89% of those were seen once. The biggest ten clones account for 4% to 5.5% of the sample. Input material: peripheral blood. These receptors all stem from a woman in her 30s with acute or convalescent COVID-19.

The V call is TRBV5-5, the J call TRBJ1-3; no reliable D call. The CDR3 consists of 14 residues. Germline CDR1 SGHKS, CDR2 YYEKEE (reference sequence). Trimming stripped 2 bases from V and 2 bases from J, with 8 bases between. The CDR3 loop is CASSFQVTGNTIYF. CDR3 coding DNA: TGTGCCAGCAGCTTTCAGGTTACTGGAAACACCATATATTTT.

V and J are TRBV5-4 and TRBJ1-4; TRBD1 matches 7 bases. The CDR3 is 15 amino acids. The V gene's germline CDR1 is SGHNT and CDR2 YYREEE (reference sequence). The V gene end was trimmed by 4 bases and the J gene end by 5 bases; junction bases not matched to a gene: 8. The CDR3 nucleotides are TGTGCCAGCAGCATCAGACAGGGCCGCAATGAAAAACTGTTTTTT. Residues: CASSIRQGRNEKLFF.

This rearrangement joins TRBV25-1 to TRBJ2-3; TRBD1 might be the D (6 bases). The germline V and J ends were trimmed by 2 bases and 0 bases, with 12 bases remaining between them. The CDR3 is made up of 16 amino acids. Germline V gives CDR1 MGHDK, CDR2 SYGVNS. The CDR3 coding sequence is TGTGCCAGCAGTGAAATGAGACAGGAAAGCACAGATACGCAGTATTTT. Protein sequence: CASSEMRQESTDTQYF.

This clone was recorded once. V and J are TRBV14 and TRBJ1-5, with TRBD1 matching 7 bases. CDR3 length: 16 residues. J gave up 0 bases and V 5 bases, and 7 bases lay outside the gene matches. Germline V lookup: CDR1 SGHDN, CDR2 FVKESK. The CDR3 DNA sequence: TGTGCCAGCAGCGTAGGGGGCGAGGATAGCAATCAGCCCCAGCATTTT. Translation: CASSVGGEDSNQPQHF.

The chain combines TRBV6-6 with TRBJ1-3; 8 positions match TRBD1. The CDR3 has 17 amino acids. Germline trimming cut 5 bases from V and 1 base from J; bases unmatched to any gene: 10. Per germline, CDR1 MNHNY and CDR2 SVGAGI (reference sequence). In DNA form, the CDR3 reads TGTGCCAGCAGTCCCGGGCTCCAGGGGGCTTCTGGAAACACCATATATTTT. Translation gives CASSPGLQGASGNTIYF.

This clone was seen only once. The rearrangement links TRBV29-1 to TRBJ2-5, with 10 bases identical to TRBD1. After removal of 8 bases from V and 5 bases from J, the junction contained 8 bases not matched to a gene. CDR3 length: 13 residues. Germline lookup yields CDR1 SQVTM and CDR2 ANQGSEA. In DNA form, the CDR3 reads TGCAGCTCCACCGGGACAGGGGTTGAGACCCAGTACTTC. Translating gives CSSTGTGVETQYF. Together with reference TRBV29-1 and TRBJ2-5, the CDR3 gives the full variable domain: SAVISQKPSRDICQRGTSLTIQCQVDSQVTMMFWYRQQPGQSLTLIATANQGSEATYESGFVIDKFPISRPNLTFSTLTVSNMSPEDSSIYLCSSTGTGVETQYFGPGTRLLVL.

This chain connects TRBV2 to TRBJ1-5; no definite D call. Trimming stripped 6 bases from V and 3 bases from J, with 9 bases between. CDR1 SNHLY and CDR2 FYNNEI come from the germline V gene. This CDR3 comprises 13 residues. The CDR3 spells CASRVSPNQPQHF. The CDR3 DNA is TGTGCCAGCAGGGTTAGCCCCAATCAGCCCCAGCATTTT.

The chain joins TRBV7-2 to TRBJ1-2, with a possible D match to TRBD1 (5 bases). Germline-derived CDR1 and CDR2 are SGHTA and FQGNSA. V was shortened by 5 bases and J by 8 bases, with 9 bases between the two germline ends. The CDR3 runs to 11 residues. The CDR3 loop reads CASSPGRGYTF. CDR3 nucleotide sequence: TGTGCCAGCAGCCCAGGGAGGGGCTACACCTTC. The full variable domain, rest sourced from reference TRBV7-2 and TRBJ1-2, is GAGVSQSPSNKVTEKGKDVELRCDPISGHTALYWYRQSLGQGLEFLIYFQGNSAPDKSGLPSDRFSAERTGGSVSTLTIQRTQQEDSAVYLCASSPGRGYTFGSGTRLTVV.

This chain connects TRBV14 to TRBJ2-5; perhaps TRBD2 as D (5 bases). CDR1 is SGHDN and CDR2 is FVKESK in the germline V gene. This CDR3 spans 13 amino acids. The V and J ends lost 3 bases and 2 bases respectively, with 7 bases between them. CDR3 sequence: CASSHGIQETQYF. The CDR3, as DNA: TGTGCCAGCAGCCACGGGATTCAAGAGACCCAGTACTTC.

This CDR3 reads CAISERTGVNTEAFF. The CDR3 coding sequence is TGTGCCATCAGTGAGAGGACAGGGGTAAACACTGAAGCTTTCTTT. V usage is TRBV10-3 and J usage is TRBJ1-1; 9 nucleotides match TRBD1. The V gene's germline CDR1 is ENHRY and CDR2 SYGVKD. With V trimmed by 2 bases and J by 2 bases, 3 bases remained unmatched. This CDR3 region has 15 residues.

This chain connects TRBV7-3 to TRBJ2-7, with 8 bases identical to TRBD1. J gave up 2 bases and V 2 bases, and 5 bases lay outside the gene matches. CDR3 size: 15 residues. In germline, CDR1 is SGHTA, CDR2 FQGTGA. This chain's CDR3 is CASSLGQGATYEQYF. The CDR3 DNA reads as TGTGCCAGCAGCTTAGGTCAGGGGGCCACCTACGAGCAGTACTTC.

The chain joins TRBV19 to TRBJ2-7; no clear D gene. Looked up from germline, CDR1 is LNHDA and CDR2 is SQIVND (reference sequence). The CDR3 totals 14 residues. V lost 7 bases and J lost 4, with 17 bases in between. CDR3 sequence (DNA): TGTGCCAGTACCTCCGGAACGGGTGAATACGAGCAGTACTTC. This encodes CASTSGTGEYEQYF.

This sequence joins TRBV2 and TRBJ2-1; 7 bases are shared with TRBD2. V lost 7 bases, J lost 7 bases, and 10 bases stayed unmatched. Per the germline V gene, CDR1 is SNHLY and CDR2 is FYNNEI. This CDR3 region has 14 residues. Written as DNA, the CDR3 is TGTGCCAGCAAGGGGAGGGCAACCCAGAATGAGCAGTTCTTC. Its translation: CASKGRATQNEQFF.

The V gene is TRBV2, the J gene TRBJ1-4, with 8 bases matching TRBD1. V dropped 7 bases and J dropped 4; count of bases not matched to a gene: 8. Germline V gene sequence: CDR1 SNHLY, CDR2 FYNNEI. The CDR3 runs to 15 residues. The CDR3 is CASKRQGFGNEKLFF. DNA of the CDR3: TGTGCCAGCAAACGACAGGGGTTCGGTAATGAAAAACTGTTTTTT.

The V call is TRBV4-1, the J call TRBJ1-2; TRBD1 might be the D (6 bases). Per germline, CDR1 MGHRA and CDR2 YSYEKL. The CDR3 is made up of 13 amino acids. The V gene lost 4 bases and the J gene lost 9 bases, with 15 bases spanning the gap. DNA for the CDR3: TGCGCCAGCAGCCCCGGGAGGGGGGAGAGCTACACCTTC. Translating gives CASSPGRGESYTF.

This clone was detected once. The genes are TRBV10-1 and TRBJ2-1; 7 nucleotides align to TRBD1. Trimming at V came to 2 bases and at J to 2 bases, leaving 3 bases not matched to a gene. Germline loops: CDR1 WNHNN, CDR2 SYGVQD (reference sequence). The CDR3 extends over 15 amino acids. As DNA, the CDR3 is TGCGCCAGCAGTGAGACCGGGACAGCCTACAATGAGCAGTTCTTC. Protein sequence: CASSETGTAYNEQFF.

The chain uses TRBV7-3 and TRBJ2-2, with a weak D call TRBD1 (6 bases). Trimming left V 3 bases short and J 7 bases short, with 15 bases between. Germline-derived CDR1 and CDR2 are SGHTA and FQGTGA. This CDR3 is 15 amino acids long. CDR3 DNA: TGTGCCAGCAGCTTGGGGGCCCGGTGGGACGGGGAGCTGTTTTTT. This encodes CASSLGARWDGELFF.

This sequence joins TRBV5-1 and TRBJ2-3; D is possibly TRBD1 (5 bases). This CDR3 has 13 residues. Germline V gives CDR1 SGHRS, CDR2 YFSETQ. The ends were cut back, 5 bases at V and 6 bases at J, with 13 bases in the middle. CDR3 amino acids: CASSITGLDTQYF. The CDR3 nucleotides are TGCGCCAGCAGTATTACAGGATTGGATACGCAGTATTTT.

The chain uses TRBV6-5 and TRBJ2-7; TRBD2 aligns across 14 bases. Germline values: CDR1 MNHEY, CDR2 SVGAGI. The CDR3 extends over 15 amino acids. The junction had 7 bases not matched to a gene; V was cut back by 5 bases and J by 7 bases. The CDR3 nucleotides are TGTGCCAGCAGTCTAGGACTAGCGGGGGGTCTTGAGCAGTACTTC. Amino acid sequence: CASSLGLAGGLEQYF.

The chain has TRBV11-2 and TRBJ2-7, with 9 bases identical to TRBD1. The CDR3 has 14 amino acids. V was pared by 5 bases and J by 3 bases, with 5 bases of the junction left unmatched. Germline-derived CDR1 and CDR2 are SGHAT and FQNNGV. The DNA of the CDR3 is TGTGCCAGCAGCCACGGGGACAGGGTCTACGAGCAGTACTTC. As protein: CASSHGDRVYEQYF. The whole variable domain, filled in from reference TRBV11-2 and TRBJ2-7, reads EAGVAQSPRYKIIEKRQSVAFWCNPISGHATLYWYQQILGQGPKLLIQFQNNGVVDDSQLPKDRFSAERLKGVDSTLKIQPAKLEDSAVYLCASSHGDRVYEQYFGPGTRLTVT.

The genes are TRBV6-5 and TRBJ1-2; 11 positions match TRBD1. CDR3 length: 15 residues. CDR1 is MNHEY and CDR2 is SVGAGI in the germline V gene. J was trimmed by 7 bases and V by 0 bases; bases with no gene match: 4. The CDR3 region is CASSYSDRGQAGYTF. The CDR3 DNA is TGTGCCAGCAGTTACTCGGACAGGGGGCAGGCTGGCTACACCTTC.

This rearrangement joins TRBV5-6 to TRBJ2-7; D ambiguous. V dropped 2 bases and J dropped 3 bases, with 12 bases sitting between them. CDR3 size: 14 residues. The V gene's germline CDR1 is SGHDT and CDR2 YYEEEE. The CDR3 DNA follows: TGTGCCAGCAGCTTCCCAGAGGCCTTCTACGAGCAGTACTTC. Protein: CASSFPEAFYEQYF.

This sequence joins TRBV6-5 and TRBJ2-3; D ambiguous. CDR3 size: 11 residues. Germline CDR1 and CDR2: MNHEY and SVGAGI. With 6 bases removed from V and 4 bases from J, the gap between germline ends came to 5 bases. The CDR3 DNA follows: TGTGCCAGCAGCCGGTCAGATACGCAGTATTTT. Protein product: CASSRSDTQYF.

The chain has TRBV12-3 or TRBV12-4 and TRBJ2-2; a possible D gene is TRBD1 (5 bases). V was clipped by 2 bases and J by 6 bases, with 7 bases between them. The length of the CDR3 is 13 residues. CDR3: CASSLKGSGELFF. For the CDR3, the DNA is TGTGCCAGCAGTTTAAAGGGGTCCGGGGAGCTGTTTTTT.

This rearrangement joins TRBV13 to TRBJ2-3; the D is unclear. Trimming left V 2 bases short and J 0 bases short, with 6 bases between. From germline, CDR1 is PRHDT and CDR2 FYEKMQ (reference sequence). This CDR3 region has 14 residues. CDR3 in amino acids: CASSLLSSTDTQYF. The CDR3 nucleotides are TGTGCCAGCAGCTTACTATCTAGCACAGATACGCAGTATTTT.

This chain uses TRBV27 with TRBJ1-5; 9 bases are shared with TRBD1. Germline V gives CDR1 MNHEY, CDR2 SMNVEV (reference sequence). J was trimmed by 7 bases and V by 8 bases; bases with no gene match: 3. CDR3 length: 12 amino acids. CDR3 loop: CASGQGPQPQHF. The CDR3 DNA reads as TGTGCCAGCGGACAGGGGCCGCAGCCCCAGCATTTT.

The chain is built from TRBV2 and TRBJ1-4, with D perhaps TRBD1 (5 bases). The germline V gene encodes CDR1 SNHLY and CDR2 FYNNEI. Trimming removed 6 bases at V and 2 bases at J, with 25 bases between. The CDR3 spans 19 residues. The CDR3: CASSGPGREQEGTNEKLFF. As DNA, the CDR3 is TGTGCCAGCAGCGGGCCGGGACGGGAGCAAGAGGGCACTAATGAAAAACTGTTTTTT.